Shown below are 2 T cell receptor beta chains from a single sample sequenced in a study of T cells in Graves' hyperthyroidism and ophthalmopathy. TCR beta CDR3 sequences were amplified from RNA transcripts. The HTBI set primed first-round TCR CDR3 RT-PCR. TCRdb re-analysed the multiplex PCR reads in MiXCR, keeping a single row per CDR3 protein. The data contain a few hundred thousand distinct CDR3 sequences, approximately 18% of them singletons. Source material: blood. These receptors were obtained from a man aged 50 to 60 with Graves' ophthalmopathy.

This clonotype turned up a few times. J is TRBJ2-2 and V is TRBV9, with a weak D call TRBD2 (6 bases). Trimming took off 5 bases at V and 5 bases at J, with 10 bases between the two ends. The CDR3 runs to 13 residues. CDR1 is SGDLS, CDR2 YYNGEE, per germline. Written as DNA, the CDR3 is TGTGCCAGCAGGGGGGGTCGGACCGGGGAGCTGTTTTTT. Encoded protein: CASRGGRTGELFF.

This clonotype was picked up a small number of times. The rearrangement links TRBV5-1 to TRBJ2-1; D may correspond to TRBD1 or TRBD2 (5 bases each). This CDR3 has 16 residues. V was cut by 4 bases and J by 4 bases, with 18 bases left in between. Looked up from germline, CDR1 is SGHRS and CDR2 is YFSETQ. CDR3 residues: CASSPGPTTTYNEQFF. Here the CDR3 DNA reads TGCGCCAGCAGCCCGGGACCCACCACCACGTACAATGAGCAGTTCTTC.